Listed below are T cell receptor beta chains from one sample, sequenced in a study of T cells in Graves' hyperthyroidism and ophthalmopathy. TCRdb reanalysed the multiplex PCR reads using MiXCR and keeps one entry per CDR3 protein. This sample yields around 700,000 distinct CDR3 sequences, of which roughly a sixth are seen a single time; over 15% belongs to the top ten. The source material was blood. Receptor source: a woman in her 50s with Graves' hyperthyroidism that later progressed to Graves' ophthalmopathy. The CDR3 runs from the conserved cysteine through the conserved F or W. A D gene is named only where the DNA matches it firmly. A clone size is listed for some rows: how often the clone was seen (once, few, many), or a class if it is expanded.

size	J	D	V	DNA	CDR3
many	TRBJ1-5	NA	TRBV7-9	TGTGCCAGCAGCTCCGACAGAGCCAATCAGCCCCAGCATTTT	CASSSDRANQPQHF
many	TRBJ1-2	NA	TRBV3-1	TGTGCCAGCAGCCAAACTACCGGGAGCCTCTATGGCTACACCTTC	CASSQTTGSLYGYTF
NA	TRBJ2-2	TRBD2	TRBV7-3	TGTGCCAGCAGCTTAATCGGGGGGGCCGGGGAGCTGTTTTTT	CASSLIGGAGELFF
few	TRBJ1-5	NA	TRBV6-1	TGTGCCAGTGTCGTCTCGAGCAATCAGCCCCAGCATTTT	CASVVSSNQPQHF
many	TRBJ2-1	TRBD1	TRBV13	TGTGCCAGTACAAACAGGGGCCACAATGAGCAGTTCTTC	CASTNRGHNEQFF
many	TRBJ1-6	NA	TRBV6-1	TGTGCCAGCATCGATCGAGGGGGGGCGCAAAATTCACCCCTCCACTTT	CASIDRGGAQNSPLHF
NA	TRBJ1-1	NA	TRBV20-1	TGCAGTGCCCCCAGGGCCGGCGACACTGAAGCTTTCTTT	CSAPRAGDTEAFF
NA	TRBJ2-3	TRBD2	TRBV19	TGTGCCAGTAGAGAGCGGGGGAATTCAGATACGCAGTATTTT	CASRERGNSDTQYF
many	TRBJ2-3	NA	TRBV18	TGTGCCAGCTCACCGACTAGAAGCACAGATACGCAGTATTTT	CASSPTRSTDTQYF
NA	TRBJ2-5	TRBD1	TRBV27	TGTGCCAGCAGTTTCTTAAGGACAGGGCTAGAGACCCAGTACTTC	CASSFLRTGLETQYF
many	TRBJ1-1	NA	TRBV6-1	TGTGCCAGCAAAAAAGGGCGGGGCACTGAAGCTTTCTTT	CASKKGRGTEAFF
NA	TRBJ1-2	NA	TRBV6-1	TGTGCCAGCATATCAACCCCAGGGGCGAACTATGGCTACACCTTC	CASISTPGANYGYTF
few	TRBJ1-1	NA	TRBV10-1	TGCGCCAGCAGTGACCGTTTGGGACAAGGTGCACCTGAAGCTTTCTTT	CASSDRLGQGAPEAFF
NA	TRBJ2-7	TRBD1	TRBV2	TGTGCCAGCGAGGACAGGGGCAACTACGAGCAGTACTTC	CASEDRGNYEQYF
few	TRBJ2-7	TRBD2	TRBV20-1	TGCAGTGCTTCCCGGACTAGCGGGGGGACCTACGAGCAGTACTTC	CSASRTSGGTYEQYF
NA	TRBJ1-6	NA	TRBV3-1	TGTGCCAGCAGCCAAGTCAGGACGGCTTATAATTCACCCCTCCACTTT	CASSQVRTAYNSPLHF
NA	TRBJ1-3	NA	TRBV29-1	TGCAGCGTTGACGTGGGCAGAGCAGGAAACACCATATATTTT	CSVDVGRAGNTIYF
few	TRBJ1-6	NA	TRBV20-1	TGCAGTGCTAGTAGAGGGGACTTCAATAATTCACCCCTCCACTTT	CSASRGDFNNSPLHF
NA	TRBJ1-6	NA	TRBV10-3	TGTGCCATCAGTCTGGGGGGTTATAATTCACCCCTCCACTTT	CAISLGGYNSPLHF
many	TRBJ1-5	TRBD1	TRBV5-1	TGCGCCAGCAGCTTGACAGGGGGTGGCAATCAGCCCCAGCATTTT	CASSLTGGGNQPQHF
many	TRBJ2-3	NA	TRBV7-3	TGTGCCAGCAGCTCGGTTGGGACCACAGGGGATACGCAGTATTTT	CASSSVGTTGDTQYF
NA	TRBJ1-1	TRBD1	TRBV12-3/TRBV12-4	TGTGCCAGCTCCTCCTTTAGGAAGGGGGCTGGCACTGAAGCTTTCTTT	CASSSFRKGAGTEAFF
NA	TRBJ2-7	NA	TRBV20-1	TGCAGTGCTACGGGACGGAGGAGCTCCTACGAGCAGTACTTC	CSATGRRSSYEQYF